A single sample is the source of the 30 T cell receptor beta chains below, sequenced in a study of blood T cell repertoires in COVID-19. Using immunoSEQ multiplex PCR, the repertoire was profiled, and TCRdb retains in-frame clones only, with some absent. This repertoire shows roughly 220,000 clones, 84% found once; its top ten account for approximately 1.5%. Sequencing was performed on peripheral blood. The source is a woman in her 40s who had recovered from COVID-19.

The chain joins TRBV3-1 (or the pseudogene TRBV3-2) to TRBJ1-2; 8 bases match TRBD1. The V segment lost 0 bases and the J segment 5 bases; nucleotides outside the gene matches: 11. This CDR3 spans 17 amino acids. Germline V gene data show CDR1 as LGHDT and CDR2 as YNNKEL (reference sequence). CDR3 DNA: TGTGCCAGCAGCCAAGATCGCTTACAGGGGGTTCTTTATGGCTACACCTTC. Encoded protein: CASSQDRLQGVLYGYTF.

This chain connects TRBV28 to TRBJ2-5; D gene ambiguous. Trimming removed 3 bases at V and 4 bases at J, with 6 bases between. This CDR3 contains 12 residues. In germline, CDR1 is MDHEN, CDR2 SYDVKM. In DNA form, the CDR3 reads TGTGCCAGCAGTTTCGTAGCAGAGACCCAGTACTTC. This encodes CASSFVAETQYF.

The CDR3 nucleotides are TGTGCCAGCAGCTTCGACGGGGGGGCGCCCGGGGAGCTGTTTTTT. Encoded protein: CASSFDGGAPGELFF. The chain couples TRBV7-2 to TRBJ2-2, with 8 positions matching TRBD2. Trimming cost V 3 bases and J 6 bases; bases outside gene matches: 6. Germline V gives CDR1 SGHTA, CDR2 FQGNSA. The CDR3 totals 15 residues.

The rearrangement joins TRBV7-2 to TRBJ2-1; TRBD1 aligns across 7 bases. J was trimmed by 2 bases and V by 0 bases; bases with no gene match: 4. The CDR3 has 16 amino acids. Germline V lookup: CDR1 SGHTA, CDR2 FQGNSA. The CDR3 bases are TGTGCCAGCAGCTTAGCGTCTACAGGGGCCTACAATGAGCAGTTCTTC. The encoded protein is CASSLASTGAYNEQFF.

This chain joins TRBV27 and TRBJ2-3, with 9 positions matching TRBD2. From germline, CDR1 is MNHEY and CDR2 SMNVEV (reference sequence). The V gene end was trimmed by 2 bases and the J gene end by 0 bases; junction bases not matched to a gene: 6. The CDR3 length is 17 residues. CDR3 DNA: TGTGCCAGCAGTTTAGCGGGGGGGCTGGGTAGCACAGATACGCAGTATTTT. This codes for CASSLAGGLGSTDTQYF.

This rearrangement joins TRBV28 to TRBJ2-6; tentative D call: TRBD2 (5 bases). Germline-derived CDR1 and CDR2 are MDHEN and SYDVKM. The CDR3 is 14 amino acids. V was shortened by 8 bases and J by 0 bases, with 8 bases between the two germline ends. The DNA of the CDR3 is TGTGCCAGCGGGGAGAGCTCTGGGGCCAACGTCCTGACTTTC. Translating gives CASGESSGANVLTF.

The V gene is TRBV9, the J gene TRBJ1-3; tentatively, D is TRBD1 (6 bases). The CDR3 loop spans 14 amino acids. V was clipped by 3 bases and J by 1 base, with 8 bases between them. The germline CDR1 and CDR2 sequences are SGDLS and YYNGEE. CDR3 protein: CASSAQGSGNTIYF. DNA for the CDR3: TGTGCCAGCAGCGCACAGGGTTCTGGAAACACCATATATTTT.

The chain links TRBV24-1 to TRBJ1-2; D ambiguous. Deletions cut 4 bases from V and 8 bases from J, with 16 bases between. The germline CDR1 and CDR2 sequences are KGHDR and SFDVKD. This CDR3 spans 14 amino acids. The DNA for the CDR3 is TGTGCCACCAGTGACCCCTGGAGGACTGACGGCTACACCTTC. Its protein is CATSDPWRTDGYTF.

This clone was seen just once. The chain uses TRBV3-1 (or the pseudogene TRBV3-2) and TRBJ1-2; unclear D gene. This CDR3 is 15 amino acids long. CDR1 is LGHDT, CDR2 YNNKEL, per germline (reference sequence). The V and J ends lost 1 base and 6 bases respectively, with 15 bases between them. This CDR3 is CASSQGRQALNGYTF. The CDR3 region has the DNA TGTGCCAGCAGCCAAGGACGCCAGGCTCTGAATGGCTACACCTTC.

This clone came up a few times. This chain joins TRBV12-3 or TRBV12-4 and TRBJ1-6, with D unresolved. The CDR3 runs to 12 residues. Trimming pared 5 bases from V and 7 bases from J, leaving 6 bases between. CDR3 sequence reads: CASSTPNSPLHF. In DNA form, the CDR3 reads TGTGCCAGCAGTACACCGAATTCACCCCTCCACTTT.

The J gene is TRBJ2-1, the V gene TRBV11-2, with a weak D call TRBD2 (6 bases). CDR1 is SGHAT, CDR2 FQNNGV, per germline. V was cut by 0 bases and J by 15 bases, with 18 bases left in between. The CDR3 totals 14 residues. The CDR3 reads CASSLDLSFGSMFF. CDR3 DNA: TGTGCCAGCAGCTTAGATTTATCCTTCGGGAGTATGTTCTTC.

This clone was found a few times. The chain carries TRBV2 and TRBJ1-5, with TRBD1 matching over 7 bases. Germline CDR1 reads SNHLY; CDR2 reads FYNNEI. With V trimmed by 2 bases and J by 4 bases, 5 bases remained unmatched. The CDR3 totals 15 residues. The CDR3 bases are TGTGCCAGCAGTGAAATGGGACAGCTTAATCAGCCCCAGCATTTT. Translation gives CASSEMGQLNQPQHF. The whole variable domain, remainder taken from reference TRBV2 and TRBJ1-5, is EPEVTQTPSHQVTQMGQEVILRCVPISNHLYFYWYRQILGQKVEFLVSFYNNEISEKSEIFDDQFSVERPDGSNFTLKIRSTKLEDSAMYFCASSEMGQLNQPQHFGDGTRLSIL.

This clone came up once. This chain joins TRBV29-1 and TRBJ2-7; 8 bases are shared with TRBD2. From germline, CDR1 is SQVTM and CDR2 ANQGSEA. The CDR3 spans 12 residues. The V gene end was trimmed by 4 bases and the J gene end by 3 bases; junction bases not matched to a gene: 2. As DNA, the CDR3 is TGCAGCGTTGGACTAGCGAGCTACGAGCAGTACTTC. Translation gives CSVGLASYEQYF.

Concerning this clone itself: The same CDR3 is also encoded by other DNA sequences in this sample. The rearrangement links TRBV5-1 to TRBJ1-4; TRBD1 is a possible D gene (5 bases). This CDR3 spans 14 amino acids. Germline CDR1 is SGHRS and CDR2 is YFSETQ. V dropped 0 bases and J dropped 6 bases, with 9 bases sitting between them. The CDR3 region is CASSLGQGDEKLFF. The DNA of the CDR3 is TGCGCCAGCAGCTTGGGTCAGGGTGATGAAAAACTGTTTTTT. Full variable domain (outside the CDR3, taken from reference TRBV5-1 and TRBJ1-4): KAGVTQTPRYLIKTRGQQVTLSCSPISGHRSVSWYQQTPGQGLQFLFEYFSETQRNKGNFPGRFSGRQFSNSRSEMNVSTLELGDSALYLCASSLGQGDEKLFFGSGTQLSVL.

The genes are TRBV7-3 and TRBJ2-2; 8 positions agree with TRBD2. Germline values: CDR1 SGHTA, CDR2 FQGTGA. This CDR3 contains 16 residues. After removal of 5 bases from V and 1 base from J, the junction contained 6 bases not matched to a gene. This CDR3 reads CASSPRTSLNTGELFF. CDR3 nucleotide sequence: TGTGCCAGCAGCCCAAGGACTAGCCTGAACACCGGGGAGCTGTTTTTT.

V gene TRBV7-3 combines with J gene TRBJ2-4, with a tentative D call TRBD2 (5 bases). The CDR3 is 13 residues long. Germline V gives CDR1 SGHTA, CDR2 FQGTGA. V shed 6 bases and J shed 7 bases, with 13 bases lying between them. For the CDR3, the DNA is TGTGCCAGCAGTTCTACGACGGGGAACATTCAGTACTTC. Amino acids: CASSSTTGNIQYF.

This sequence joins TRBV11-2 and TRBJ1-4; D is possibly TRBD1 (5 bases). V lost 5 bases to trimming and J lost 1 base, with 11 bases between them. The CDR3 has 15 amino acids. CDR1 and CDR2 from the germline V gene are SGHAT and FQNNGV. CDR3 region: CASSPQTGTNEKLFF. CDR3 bases: TGTGCCAGCAGCCCCCAAACAGGAACTAATGAAAAACTGTTTTTT.

The J gene is TRBJ1-5, the V gene TRBV7-2; 7 bases line up with TRBD1. The CDR3 runs 16 residues. CDR1 SGHTA and CDR2 FQGNSA come from the germline V gene. The trim removed 1 base at V and 3 bases at J, leaving 6 bases unmatched. The CDR3: CASSLVPRGNNQPQHF. The CDR3 DNA reads as TGTGCCAGCAGCTTAGTTCCCAGGGGGAACAATCAGCCCCAGCATTTT.

This clone has more than one count but fewer than ten. The gene calls are TRBV25-1 and TRBJ1-6, with D maybe TRBD1 (6 bases). Germline assignment: CDR1 MGHDK and CDR2 SYGVNS. The CDR3 extends over 16 amino acids. V was cut by 5 bases and J by 6 bases, with 17 bases left in between. The CDR3, as DNA: TGTGCCAGCAGTCCCCACGGGGGGCGTAGTAATTCACCCCTCCACTTT. Protein sequence: CASSPHGGRSNSPLHF.

The CDR3 region has the DNA TGTGCCAGCAGCTGGGACAGAGCTGAAGCTTTCTTT. Translation gives CASSWDRAEAFF. This rearrangement joins TRBV5-4 to TRBJ1-1; 7 positions agree with TRBD1. The V gene's germline CDR1 is SGHNT and CDR2 YYREEE (reference sequence). After removal of 3 bases from V and 6 bases from J, the junction contained 2 bases not matched to a gene. The CDR3 covers 12 residues.

The chain recombines TRBV4-1 with TRBJ1-3; D may be TRBD1 (5 bases). V was clipped by 0 bases and J by 4 bases, with 13 bases between them. The germline CDR1 and CDR2 sequences are MGHRA and YSYEKL. The CDR3 extends over 16 amino acids. CDR3 sequence reads: CASSQDFRQLGNTIYF. The CDR3 nucleotides are TGCGCCAGCAGCCAAGATTTTCGACAGCTAGGAAACACCATATATTTT.

The rearrangement joins TRBV5-4 to TRBJ2-1; 8 bases line up with TRBD2. Germline V gives CDR1 SGHNT, CDR2 YYREEE (reference sequence). The CDR3 contains 16 residues. The V gene end was trimmed by 4 bases and the J gene end by 4 bases; junction bases not matched to a gene: 10. The CDR3 DNA reads as TGTGCCAGCAGCCCCCGCGGGGGGTCATTATACAATGAGCAGTTCTTC. Its translation is CASSPRGGSLYNEQFF.

About this clone itself: Different DNA sequences within this sample yield the same CDR3. The chain links TRBV18 to TRBJ1-1, with D unclear. This CDR3 is 13 amino acids long. The V gene's germline CDR1 is KGHSH and CDR2 LQKENI. V gave up 3 bases and J gave up 3 bases, with 8 bases separating them. This CDR3 is CASSPPGDTEAFF. CDR3 bases: TGTGCCAGCTCACCTCCGGGAGACACTGAAGCTTTCTTT.

The chain uses TRBV6-6 and TRBJ1-1; D is possibly TRBD1 (5 bases). V lost 7 bases, J lost 4 bases, and 22 bases lay in between. The CDR3 length is 16 residues. Germline lookup yields CDR1 MNHNY and CDR2 SVGAGI (reference sequence). The CDR3 here is CASTQTLQGVRTEAFF. Here the CDR3 DNA reads TGTGCCAGCACCCAAACTCTTCAGGGCGTTCGCACTGAAGCTTTCTTT.

This clone was seen a few times. CDR3 DNA: TGTGCCAGCAGTTCGGGCCTTGGGGGCGGAGAGACCCAGTACTTC. Amino acid sequence: CASSSGLGGGETQYF. J is TRBJ2-5 and V is TRBV27, with D maybe TRBD1 (6 bases). V shed 4 bases and J shed 4 bases, with 16 bases lying between them. There are 15 residues in the CDR3. Per germline, CDR1 MNHEY and CDR2 SMNVEV (reference sequence).

This chain joins TRBV5-1 and TRBJ2-3, with TRBD2 matching 11 bases. CDR3 length equals 15 residues. CDR1 and CDR2 from the germline V gene are SGHRS and YFSETQ. The V and J ends lost 4 bases and 7 bases, in that order; junction bases with no gene match: 8. CDR3 DNA: TGCGCCAGCAGCCTCCTTAGCGGGGGGGCCTATACGCAGTATTTT. This translates into CASSLLSGGAYTQYF. The full variable domain, completed using reference TRBV5-1 and TRBJ2-3, is KAGVTQTPRYLIKTRGQQVTLSCSPISGHRSVSWYQQTPGQGLQFLFEYFSETQRNKGNFPGRFSGRQFSNSRSEMNVSTLELGDSALYLCASSLLSGGAYTQYFGPGTRLTVL.

The J gene is TRBJ2-7, the V gene TRBV6-5; D is perhaps TRBD1 (7 bases). The CDR3 totals 16 residues. Trimming shortened V by 3 bases and J by 4 bases, and 19 bases separated the two germline ends. Per germline, CDR1 MNHEY and CDR2 SVGAGI. The CDR3, as DNA: TGTGCCAGCAGTTATAATGAAGTCGCAGGGGGGTACGAGCAGTACTTC. It specifies CASSYNEVAGGYEQYF.

The chain links TRBV5-6 to TRBJ2-7; 10 bases match TRBD1. This CDR3 has 14 residues. CDR1 and CDR2 from the germline V gene are SGHDT and YYEEEE. Trimming took 4 bases from V and 5 from J; bases not matched to a gene: 6. The CDR3 DNA reads TGTGCCAGCAGCCAAGGGACAGGGGTACACGAGCAGTACTTC. This gives the protein CASSQGTGVHEQYF.

CDR3 amino acids: CAISETGPGEKLFF. For the CDR3, the DNA is TGTGCCATCAGTGAGACAGGGCCTGGTGAAAAACTGTTTTTT. The rearrangement uses TRBV10-3 and TRBJ1-4; D possibly corresponds to TRBD1 (6 bases). Trimming took off 2 bases at V and 7 bases at J, with 11 bases between the two ends. This CDR3 is 14 amino acids long. CDR1 ENHRY and CDR2 SYGVKD come from the germline V gene.

J is TRBJ2-1 and V is TRBV2, with 8 bases matching TRBD2. The germline gives CDR1 SNHLY, CDR2 FYNNEI. The CDR3 consists of 15 residues. V dropped 2 bases and J dropped 6; count of bases not matched to a gene: 6. The CDR3 here is CASSELRGAFNEQFF. The CDR3 bases are TGTGCCAGCAGTGAACTGCGGGGGGCGTTCAATGAGCAGTTCTTC.